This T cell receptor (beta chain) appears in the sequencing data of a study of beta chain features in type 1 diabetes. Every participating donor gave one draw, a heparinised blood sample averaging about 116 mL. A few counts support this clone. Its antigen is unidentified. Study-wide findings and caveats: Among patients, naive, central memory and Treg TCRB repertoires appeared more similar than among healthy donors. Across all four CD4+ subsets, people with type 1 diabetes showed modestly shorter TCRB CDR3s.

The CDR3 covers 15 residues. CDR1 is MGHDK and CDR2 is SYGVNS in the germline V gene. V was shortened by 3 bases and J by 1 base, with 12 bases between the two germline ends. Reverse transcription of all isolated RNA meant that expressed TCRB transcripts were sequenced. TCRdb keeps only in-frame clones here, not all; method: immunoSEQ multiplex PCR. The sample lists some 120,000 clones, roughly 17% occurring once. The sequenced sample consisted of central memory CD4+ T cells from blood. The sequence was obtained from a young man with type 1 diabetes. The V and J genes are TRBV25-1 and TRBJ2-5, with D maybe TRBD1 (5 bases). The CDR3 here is CASSDLRQLQETQYF. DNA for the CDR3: TGTGCCAGCAGTGATCTGAGACAGCTCCAAGAGACCCAGTACTTC.